The 16 T cell receptor beta chains given below trace back to one sample, sequenced in a study of T cells after yellow fever vaccination. TCRdb reprocessed the 5' RACE reads with MiXCR, giving one entry per CDR3 protein. The sample lists about 400,000 distinct CDR3 sequences, approximately 5.7% occurring once. The specimen comprised PBMCs, sampled 5 days after the yellow fever booster vaccination. Every receptor here comes from a man younger than 45 who received the YFV17D yellow fever vaccine.

This clonotype occurred a few times. The V and J genes are TRBV20-1 and TRBJ2-7; 8 bases are a match to TRBD2. Germline V gene sequence: CDR1 DFQATT, CDR2 SNEGSKA (reference sequence). With 3 bases clipped from V and 4 bases from J, the junction kept 8 bases outside the gene matches. There are 14 residues in the CDR3. For the CDR3, the DNA is TGCAGTGCTAGGGCGGGAGGCCGAGCGTACGAGCAGTACTTC. It yields the protein CSARAGGRAYEQYF.

This clonotype was detected many times. The V and J genes are TRBV19 and TRBJ2-3; 12 nucleotides align to TRBD2. V lost 5 bases to trimming and J lost 9 bases; unmatched junction nucleotides: 18. Germline loops: CDR1 LNHDA, CDR2 SQIVND (reference sequence). The CDR3 consists of 18 residues. DNA of the CDR3: TGTGCCAGTAGTCTCACCGGACTAGCGGGGACTAGGGTTGGGACGCAGTATTTT. Amino acid sequence: CASSLTGLAGTRVGTQYF.

This clonotype appeared many times. V is TRBV10-3 and J is TRBJ1-4; D unclear. This CDR3 has 14 amino acids. V lost 2 bases and J lost 8, with 12 bases in between. Germline V gene sequence: CDR1 ENHRY, CDR2 SYGVKD. The DNA of the CDR3 is TGTGCCATCAGTGAGGGTAGCTACCACGAAAAACTGTTTTTT. Amino acid sequence: CAISEGSYHEKLFF.

This clonotype was picked up a small number of times. V is TRBV10-3 and J is TRBJ2-7, with D unresolved. The V end was cut by 6 bases, the J end by 2 bases, with 14 bases between. Germline-derived CDR1 and CDR2 are ENHRY and SYGVKD. This CDR3 comprises 14 residues. DNA for the CDR3: TGTGCCATCAGCCAGCCAGTCGAGACCTACGAGCAGTACTTC. This gives the protein CAISQPVETYEQYF.

The V gene is TRBV20-1, the J gene TRBJ2-7; 7 positions match TRBD2. With 3 bases clipped from V and 2 bases from J, the junction kept 7 bases outside the gene matches. CDR1 is DFQATT and CDR2 is SNEGSKA in the germline V gene (reference sequence). The CDR3 covers 14 residues. CDR3 nucleotides: TGCAGTGCTAGTTTACCTAGCGGTACCTACGAGCAGTACTTC. This translates into CSASLPSGTYEQYF.

The V call is TRBV7-8, the J call TRBJ2-1; D might be TRBD1 or TRBD2, each matching 5 bases. Germline V lookup: CDR1 SGHVS, CDR2 FQNEAQ. CDR3 length: 15 residues. Trimming stripped 1 base from V and 4 bases from J, with 11 bases between. Here the CDR3 DNA reads TGTGCCAGCAGCTTAGTTGAGCGGACATACAATGAGCAGTTCTTC. Encoded protein: CASSLVERTYNEQFF.

This clonotype was found a few times. This chain joins TRBV20-1 and TRBJ2-5; TRBD2 aligns across 8 bases. The CDR3 length is 14 residues. V trimming: 6 bases; J trimming: 5 bases; junction bases outside the gene matches: 11. CDR1 is DFQATT and CDR2 is SNEGSKA in the germline V gene (reference sequence). The CDR3 spells CSAPGGSGSETQYF. As DNA, the CDR3 is TGCAGTGCCCCGGGGGGGAGCGGGAGTGAGACCCAGTACTTC.

The chain has TRBV5-1 and TRBJ1-2; D not certain. The CDR3 length is 13 residues. Trimming pared 4 bases from V and 4 bases from J, leaving 11 bases between. Germline V gene sequence: CDR1 SGHRS, CDR2 YFSETQ. CDR3 amino acids: CASSLYLGYGYTF. In DNA form, the CDR3 reads TGCGCCAGCAGCCTATACCTGGGCTATGGCTACACCTTC. The full variable domain, its missing parts supplied by reference TRBV5-1 and TRBJ1-2, is KAGVTQTPRYLIKTRGQQVTLSCSPISGHRSVSWYQQTPGQGLQFLFEYFSETQRNKGNFPGRFSGRQFSNSRSEMNVSTLELGDSALYLCASSLYLGYGYTFGSGTRLTVV.

This clonotype was observed a few times. The chain combines TRBV3-1 with TRBJ2-7; 8 bases are a match to TRBD2. Trimming removed 0 bases from V and 8 bases from J; junction bases left unmatched: 15. The CDR3 covers 17 residues. Germline-derived CDR1 and CDR2 are LGHDT and YNNKEL (reference sequence). This CDR3 reads CASSQDSRGAALKKQYF. The CDR3 coding sequence is TGTGCCAGCAGCCAAGATTCGCGGGGGGCAGCATTGAAGAAGCAGTACTTC.

The chain uses TRBV18 and TRBJ1-5; 10 nucleotides agree with TRBD1. The germline V gene encodes CDR1 KGHSH and CDR2 LQKENI. CDR3 length equals 14 residues. Trimming at V came to 8 bases and at J to 7 bases, leaving 8 bases not matched to a gene. The CDR3 loop reads CASQGTGVSQPQHF. CDR3 DNA: TGTGCCAGCCAAGGGACAGGGGTATCGCAGCCCCAGCATTTT. The complete variable domain, with remaining parts taken from reference TRBV18 and TRBJ1-5, reads NAGVMQNPRHLVRRRGQEARLRCSPMKGHSHVYWYRQLPEEGLKFMVYLQKENIIDESGMPKERFSAEFPKEGPSILRIQQVVRGDSAAYFCASQGTGVSQPQHFGDGTRLSIL.

The chain couples TRBV20-1 to TRBJ2-3, with 11 bases identical to TRBD2. Per germline, CDR1 DFQATT and CDR2 SNEGSKA (reference sequence). The CDR3 extends over 14 amino acids. V dropped 6 bases and J dropped 5; count of bases not matched to a gene: 7. The DNA of the CDR3 is TGCAGTGCGCCGACTAGCGGGGAGCTAGATACGCAGTATTTT. Its protein is CSAPTSGELDTQYF.

There are a few counts of this clonotype. The chain carries TRBV9 and TRBJ2-7; D not resolved. The germline CDR1 and CDR2 sequences are SGDLS and YYNGEE. The CDR3 runs to 14 residues. V lost 0 bases and J lost 3, with 10 bases in between. This CDR3 is CASSVATQNYEQYF. The CDR3 DNA is TGTGCCAGCAGCGTAGCTACTCAGAACTACGAGCAGTACTTC.

The V call is TRBV4-3, the J call TRBJ2-2; 9 positions match TRBD2. The CDR3 totals 14 residues. Germline V lookup: CDR1 LGHNA, CDR2 YSLEER. The junction had 5 bases not matched to a gene; V was cut back by 7 bases and J by 5 bases. This chain's CDR3 is CASTRTSETGELFF. The CDR3 DNA reads as TGCGCCAGCACCCGGACTAGCGAAACCGGGGAGCTGTTTTTT.

The chain uses TRBV7-2 and TRBJ2-6; D ambiguous. This CDR3 contains 11 residues. Trimming removed 1 base at V and 9 bases at J, with 1 base between. Germline CDR1 SGHTA, CDR2 FQGNSA. The CDR3 nucleotides read TGTGCCAGCAGCTTAGTCAACGTCCTGACTTTC. It is translated as CASSLVNVLTF.

This chain connects TRBV7-2 to TRBJ2-5, with D tentatively TRBD1 or TRBD2 (5 bases each). Germline V gene lookup returns CDR1 SGHTA and CDR2 FQGNSA. The CDR3 has 14 residues. V lost 3 bases and J lost 5, with 13 bases in between. Here the CDR3 DNA reads TGTGCCAGCAGCTTTGGGACGGCTGGGGAGACCCAGTACTTC. Translated, it gives CASSFGTAGETQYF.

A few counts support this clonotype. The J gene is TRBJ2-7, the V gene TRBV20-1; D possibly corresponds to TRBD2 (5 bases). The germline gives CDR1 DFQATT, CDR2 SNEGSKA (reference sequence). The CDR3 runs to 12 residues. V was clipped by 4 bases and J by 3 bases, with 10 bases between them. The CDR3 region has the DNA TGCAGTGCTAACCGGGATGTCTACGAGCAGTACTTC. Translating gives CSANRDVYEQYF.